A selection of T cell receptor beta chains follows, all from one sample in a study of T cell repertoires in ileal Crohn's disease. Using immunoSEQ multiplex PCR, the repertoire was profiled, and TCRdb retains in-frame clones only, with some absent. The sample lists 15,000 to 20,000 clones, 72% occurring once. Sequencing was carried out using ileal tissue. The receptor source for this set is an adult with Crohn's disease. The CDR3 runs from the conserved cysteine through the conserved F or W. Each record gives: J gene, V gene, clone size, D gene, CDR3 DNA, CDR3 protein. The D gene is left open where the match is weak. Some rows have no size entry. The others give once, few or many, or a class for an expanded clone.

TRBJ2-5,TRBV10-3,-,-,TGTGCCATCAGTGGAGGGATAGGTAGCCAAGAGACCCAGTACTTC,CAISGGIGSQETQYF
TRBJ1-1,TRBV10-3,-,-,TGTGCCATCAGTGAAGAGCGACTAACCGTTAACACTGAAGCTTTCTTT,CAISEERLTVNTEAFF
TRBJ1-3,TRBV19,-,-,TGTGCCAGTAGTATCAAAGGGGGCTCTGGAAACACCATATATTTT,CASSIKGGSGNTIYF
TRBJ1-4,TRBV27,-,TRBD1,TGTGCCAGCAGGCGACAGGGGGATGAAAAACTGTTTTTT,CASRRQGDEKLFF
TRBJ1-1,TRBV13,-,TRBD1,TGTGCCAGCAGCCCGAGGACAGGGCCGAACACTGAAGCTTTCTTT,CASSPRTGPNTEAFF
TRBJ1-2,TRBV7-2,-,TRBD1,TGTGCCAGCAGCTTTCGGGACAGTCTATTTAACTATGGCTACACCTTC,CASSFRDSLFNYGYTF
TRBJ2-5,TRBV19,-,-,TGTGCCAGTAGTTATCCTGCGGGACACCAAGAGACCCAGTACTTC,CASSYPAGHQETQYF
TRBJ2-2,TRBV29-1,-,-,TGCAGCGTTGATACGGGGTTCACCGGGGAGCTGTTTTTT,CSVDTGFTGELFF
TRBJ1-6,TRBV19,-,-,TGTGCCAGTAGGATCCAGAATAACTATAATTCCCCCCTCCACTTT,CASRIQNNYNSPLHF
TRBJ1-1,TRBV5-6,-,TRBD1,TGTGCCAGCAGCTCCTTCCGACAGGGGGGGCACACTGAAGCTTTCTTT,CASSSFRQGGHTEAFF
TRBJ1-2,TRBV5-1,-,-,TGCGCCAGCAGCTTGTTGGTAGCGGACTATGGCTACACCTTC,CASSLLVADYGYTF
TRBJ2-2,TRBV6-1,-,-,TGTGCCAGCAGTGGGGTGCTGGGGGCGACCGGGGAGCTGTTTTTT,CASSGVLGATGELFF
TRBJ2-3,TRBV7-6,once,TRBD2,TGTGCCAGCAGCCTTCTTAGCGGGGGCCTCGAGGATACGCAGTATTTT,CASSLLSGGLEDTQYF
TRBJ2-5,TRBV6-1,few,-,TGTGCCAGCAGTGAAGACAGGGCGCCGGGCGAGACCCAGTACTTC,CASSEDRAPGETQYF
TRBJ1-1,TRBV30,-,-,TGTGCCTGGAGTGTTCAAACCGGGACAGAAGCTTTCTTT,CAWSVQTGTEAFF
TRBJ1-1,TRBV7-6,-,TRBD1,TGTGCCAGCAGCCTGGGACAGAGTGTCGACACTGAAGCTTTCTTT,CASSLGQSVDTEAFF
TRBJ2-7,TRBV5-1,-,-,TGCGCCAGCAGCTTGATAGGGGGAAGCCGCGCATACGAGCAGTACTTC,CASSLIGGSRAYEQYF
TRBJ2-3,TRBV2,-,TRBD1,TGTGCCAGCCGGGACAGCAACACAGATACGCAGTATTTT,CASRDSNTDTQYF
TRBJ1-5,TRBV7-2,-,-,TGTGCCAGCAGCTCCAGGTTAAATCAGCCCCAGCATTTT,CASSSRLNQPQHF
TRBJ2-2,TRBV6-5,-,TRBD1,TGTGCCAGTAACAGGGGCGCGAACACCGGGGAGCTGTTTTTT,CASNRGANTGELFF
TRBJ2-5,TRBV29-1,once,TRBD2,TGCAGCGTTTTGACTAGCGGAGGGGGGGAGACCCAGTACTTC,CSVLTSGGGETQYF
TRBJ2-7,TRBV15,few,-,TGTGCCACCAGCAGAGATCTGGGGAGAACGGACGAGCAGTACTTC,CATSRDLGRTDEQYF
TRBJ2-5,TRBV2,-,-,TGTGCCAGCAGTGAACCGCCCAACGGGGAGACCCAGTACTTC,CASSEPPNGETQYF
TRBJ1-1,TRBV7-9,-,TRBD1,TGTGCCAGCAGCTTACAGGGGGCACCTGGCCTCATGAACACTGAAGCTTTCTTT,CASSLQGAPGLMNTEAFF
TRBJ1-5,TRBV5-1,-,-,TGCGCCAGCAGCTTGGATCCAGGGGTGGATCAGCCCCAGCATTTT,CASSLDPGVDQPQHF
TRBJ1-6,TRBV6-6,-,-,TGTGCCAGCAGTTACTCCCGGGAATTTAATTCACCCCTCCACTTT,CASSYSREFNSPLHF
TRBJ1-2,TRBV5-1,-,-,TGCGCCAGCAGCTCATCCGGGGGTACTAACTATGGCTACACCTTC,CASSSSGGTNYGYTF